This TCR beta chain was captured by sequencing in a study of blood T cell repertoires in COVID-19. Sequencing used immunoSEQ multiplex PCR; TCRdb keeps in-frame clones, though not all of them. The sample lists about 90,000 clones; about 81% were seen once. Sequencing input: peripheral blood. This receptor was identified in a human donor in a cohort sampled during active COVID-19.

For the CDR3, the DNA is TGTGCCAGCAGACCCGCCGCGGGAAACACCATATATTTT. Translating gives CASRPAAGNTIYF. The chain carries TRBV11-2 and TRBJ1-3, with D hard to call. Looked up from germline, CDR1 is SGHAT and CDR2 is FQNNGV. CDR3 length equals 13 residues. V lost 6 bases and J lost 4, with 10 bases in between.